This T cell receptor beta chain derives from a study of immune evolution from preneoplasia to lung adenocarcinoma. Here immunoSEQ multiplex PCR was the method, and the copy in TCRdb shows in-frame clones only, minus some. Here the sample spans roughly 3,000 clones, just under 80% being singletons. Regarding the study as a whole: Later-stage lesions appeared to have more T cells, more diversity, less clonality. From normal lung to invasive adenocarcinoma, top clone frequencies appeared to decrease. T cell clonality was higher in KRAS-mutant than EGFR-mutant or wild-type nodules.

Turning to this clone: Its antigen is not known.

The sample comprised FFPE atypical adenomatous hyperplasia tissue from the lung. Subset defined: atypical adenomatous hyperplasia (AAH), lung preneoplasia. The receptor was derived from a person aged 70 to 85 with lung adenocarcinoma.

The CDR3 bases are TGCGCCAGCAGCCAAGATGTCAGTGCGAGGGGCACAGATACGCAGTATTTT. This gives the protein CASSQDVSARGTDTQYF. The gene calls are TRBV4-1 and TRBJ2-3; D possibly corresponds to TRBD2 (5 bases). Trimming removed 0 bases at V and 1 base at J, with 14 bases between. Per the germline V gene, CDR1 is MGHRA and CDR2 is YSYEKL. The CDR3 spans 17 residues.